Presented here are 9 T cell receptor beta chains from one specimen sequenced in a study of T cells in narcolepsy. The table came from immunoSEQ multiplex PCR; TCRdb's copy has only in-frame clones and leaves some out. The sample has 25,000 to 30,000 clones, around 81% seen once. Input material: CD45RA- memory CD4+ T cells from PBMCs. These receptors all come from a human donor with narcolepsy.

The V call is TRBV6-6, the J call TRBJ2-1; D unclear. The germline V gene has CDR1 MNHNY and CDR2 SVGAGI (reference sequence). Trimming left V 6 bases short and J 3 bases short, with 18 bases between. This CDR3 is 16 amino acids long. CDR3 in DNA: TGTGCCAGCAGAGATGGATTCTCCGAAGTCTACAATGAGCAGTTCTTC. Encoded protein: CASRDGFSEVYNEQFF.

The chain combines TRBV6-5 with TRBJ2-7, with TRBD1 matching over 7 bases. The V gene's germline CDR1 is MNHEY and CDR2 SVGAGI. Trimming at V came to 3 bases and at J to 1 base, leaving 3 bases not matched to a gene. The CDR3 covers 14 residues. The CDR3 nucleotides are TGTGCCAGCAGTTATGGGGGACAGTCCTACGAGCAGTACTTC. It is translated as CASSYGGQSYEQYF.

V usage is TRBV18 and J usage is TRBJ1-3, with 10 bases lining up with TRBD1. This CDR3 region has 18 residues. With 5 bases clipped from V and 1 base from J, the junction kept 11 bases outside the gene matches. CDR1 KGHSH and CDR2 LQKENI come from the germline V gene. CDR3 protein: CASSSSSPGQGSGNTIYF. The CDR3 DNA sequence: TGTGCCAGCTCATCCAGCTCCCCGGGACAGGGGTCTGGAAACACCATATATTTT.

The V call is TRBV6-5, the J call TRBJ1-6; TRBD1 is a possible D gene (6 bases). This CDR3 region has 13 residues. CDR1 and CDR2 (germline): MNHEY, SVGAGI. The V and J ends lost 6 bases and 8 bases respectively, with 11 bases between them. The CDR3 is CASRGHFDSPLHF. CDR3 nucleotides: TGTGCCAGCAGGGGACATTTTGATTCACCCCTCCACTTT.

The chain employs TRBV18 and TRBJ2-1; D gene ambiguous. Trimming removed 2 bases from V and 4 bases from J, with 6 bases in between. Germline CDR1 and CDR2: KGHSH and LQKENI. The CDR3 has 13 residues. The CDR3 sequence is CASSPGSYNEQFF. The CDR3 coding sequence is TGTGCCAGCTCACCAGGGTCGTACAATGAGCAGTTCTTC.

The J gene is TRBJ1-5, the V gene TRBV5-1, with D hard to call. Trimming pared 0 bases from V and 0 bases from J, leaving 7 bases between. The germline V gene has CDR1 SGHRS and CDR2 YFSETQ. The CDR3 is 15 residues long. This CDR3 is CASSLDSYSNQPQHF. The CDR3 bases are TGCGCCAGCAGCTTGGACAGTTATAGCAATCAGCCCCAGCATTTT.

This clone was seen more than once but under ten times. The CDR3 protein is CASSSLRGEQYF. CDR3 sequence (DNA): TGTGCCAGCAGTTCGTTAAGGGGGGAGCAGTACTTC. The chain joins TRBV6-1 to TRBJ2-7; a possible D gene is TRBD1 (6 bases). V gave up 5 bases and J gave up 7 bases, with 12 bases separating them. CDR3 size: 12 residues. The V gene's germline CDR1 is MNHNS and CDR2 SASEGT.

This chain joins TRBV4-1 and TRBJ1-6; D unresolved. The germline CDR1 and CDR2 sequences are MGHRA and YSYEKL. This CDR3 spans 16 amino acids. V was shortened by 0 bases and J by 10 bases, with 16 bases between the two germline ends. CDR3 sequence (DNA): TGCGCCAGCAGCCAAGATCTCCGGGGATTTTGGTCACCCCTCCACTTT. Its translation is CASSQDLRGFWSPLHF.

V and J are TRBV6-1 and TRBJ1-2; D unresolved. This CDR3 has 15 amino acids. The V end was cut by 5 bases, the J end by 0 bases, with 13 bases between. Germline-derived CDR1 and CDR2 are MNHNS and SASEGT. The CDR3 DNA is TGTGCCAGCAGTTCCTTTTTGGGAGCTAACTATGGCTACACCTTC. It specifies CASSSFLGANYGYTF.